These 15 T cell receptor beta chains share one sample of origin, sequenced in a study of blood T cell repertoires in COVID-19. Assay: immunoSEQ multiplex PCR; the TCRdb copy retains only in-frame clones and omits some. The sample holds roughly 300,000 clones, about 89% seen once. Sequenced sample: peripheral blood. All receptors derive from a woman aged 25 to 39 with COVID-19, enrolled during active disease.

The chain employs TRBV5-8 and TRBJ1-2; 9 bases agree with TRBD1. The CDR3 consists of 13 residues. CDR1 and CDR2 (germline): SGHTS, YDEGEE. Trimming cost V 4 bases and J 8 bases; bases outside gene matches: 6. CDR3 region: CASSPTGGVGYTF. In nucleotides, the CDR3 is TGTGCCAGCAGCCCCACAGGGGGCGTAGGCTACACCTTC. The full variable domain, completed using reference TRBV5-8 and TRBJ1-2, is EAGVTQSPTHLIKTRGQQATLRCSPISGHTSVYWYQQALGLGLQFLLWYDEGEERNRGNFPPRFSGRQFPNYSSELNVNALELEDSALYLCASSPTGGVGYTFGSGTRLTVV.

The V and J genes are TRBV4-1 and TRBJ2-7; D possibly corresponds to TRBD2 (6 bases). V gave up 1 base and J gave up 5 bases, with 12 bases separating them. Per the germline V gene, CDR1 is MGHRA and CDR2 is YSYEKL. The CDR3 covers 14 residues. The DNA of the CDR3 is TGCGCCAGCAGCCAAGTCGGAGGGCGCAACGAGCAGTACTTC. This encodes CASSQVGGRNEQYF.

Comment on this clone: One end of the junction is discordant with germline, which a read error may explain. This chain joins TRBV12-3 or TRBV12-4 and TRBJ1-2; D remains ambiguous. The CDR3 is 12 amino acids. CDR3: CASSLSRTLSAF. In nucleotides, the CDR3 is TGTGCCAGCAGTTTGTCCCGAACCCTCTCAGCCTTC.

About this clone: Other DNA sequences of this sample code for an identical CDR3. This chain uses TRBV28 with TRBJ1-1, with D hard to call. The V and J ends lost 5 bases and 5 bases respectively, with 9 bases between them. Germline V gene lookup returns CDR1 MDHEN and CDR2 SYDVKM. The CDR3 is 12 residues long. CDR3 protein: CASSPPGTEAFF. CDR3 bases: TGTGCCAGCAGTCCCCCGGGAACTGAAGCTTTCTTT.

This chain uses TRBV11-1 with TRBJ2-2, with 12 bases fitting TRBD2. CDR1 is SGHAT, CDR2 FQDESV, per germline (reference sequence). The junction had 1 base not matched to a gene; V was cut back by 1 base and J by 4 bases. This CDR3 contains 16 residues. The chain's CDR3 is CASSLGLAGVTGELFF. The CDR3 DNA reads as TGTGCCAGCAGCTTAGGACTAGCGGGAGTCACCGGGGAGCTGTTTTTT.

The chain carries TRBV5-5 and TRBJ1-2; D perhaps matches TRBD1 (5 bases). Trimming shortened V by 0 bases and J by 6 bases, and 9 bases separated the two germline ends. This CDR3 has 13 residues. Germline lookup yields CDR1 SGHKS and CDR2 YYEKEE (reference sequence). CDR3 sequence (DNA): TGTGCCAGCAGCTTGGCGGCAGGGAATGGCTACACCTTC. Protein product: CASSLAAGNGYTF.

V is TRBV27 and J is TRBJ2-7, with 15 bases matching TRBD2. Germline V CDR1 and CDR2: MNHEY, SMNVEV (reference sequence). The CDR3 has 17 amino acids. The J segment lost 4 bases and the V segment lost 5 bases, leaving 9 bases of the junction unmatched. CDR3 DNA sequence: TGTGCCAGCAGTGAGCTCCGGACTAGCGGGAGGGATTACGAGCAGTACTTC. Its protein product is CASSELRTSGRDYEQYF.

The genes are TRBV10-3 and TRBJ1-2, with 10 bases lining up with TRBD1. The CDR3 runs 17 residues. Germline assignment: CDR1 ENHRY and CDR2 SYGVKD. After removal of 6 bases from V and 0 bases from J, the junction contained 10 bases not matched to a gene. The CDR3 is CAIRPGQGIVTNYGYTF. The CDR3 nucleotides are TGTGCCATCAGGCCGGGACAGGGGATCGTAACTAACTATGGCTACACCTTC.

This rearrangement joins TRBV7-9 to TRBJ2-7, with a weak D call TRBD2 (6 bases). Germline lookup yields CDR1 SEHNR and CDR2 FQNEAQ (reference sequence). The CDR3 has 15 amino acids. V was shortened by 5 bases and J by 2 bases, with 16 bases between the two germline ends. The CDR3 DNA is TGTGCCAGCAGCCCGTTTCGGGGGTACCCCTACGAGCAGTACTTC. It encodes CASSPFRGYPYEQYF.

This clone was counted between two and nine times. The rearrangement links TRBV5-4 to TRBJ2-2; the D is unclear. Germline values: CDR1 SGHNT, CDR2 YYREEE (reference sequence). Trimming took off 2 bases at V and 0 bases at J, with 5 bases between the two ends. The CDR3 is made up of 14 amino acids. This chain's CDR3 is CASSFEANTGELFF. The CDR3 region has the DNA TGTGCCAGCAGCTTTGAGGCGAACACCGGGGAGCTGTTTTTT.

The genes are TRBV5-6 and TRBJ2-7; the D gene is possibly TRBD2 (6 bases). CDR1 is SGHDT and CDR2 is YYEEEE in the germline V gene. This CDR3 comprises 12 residues. The germline V and J ends were trimmed by 7 bases and 5 bases, with 13 bases remaining between them. CDR3 nucleotide sequence: TGTGCCAGCGGGCGGGGAGGTGACGAGCAGTACTTC. This gives the protein CASGRGGDEQYF.

The chain links TRBV5-5 to TRBJ2-2; D uncertain. This CDR3 has 13 residues. Trimming shortened V by 3 bases and J by 4 bases, and 7 bases separated the two germline ends. Germline loops: CDR1 SGHKS, CDR2 YYEKEE (reference sequence). CDR3 nucleotide sequence: TGTGCCAGCAGCTCAAAAGCCACCGGGGAGCTGTTTTTT. This gives the protein CASSSKATGELFF.

The V gene is TRBV27, the J gene TRBJ2-2; D gene ambiguous. Trimming left V 6 bases short and J 0 bases short, with 8 bases between. The CDR3 loop spans 14 amino acids. CDR1 and CDR2 from the germline V gene are MNHEY and SMNVEV (reference sequence). The CDR3 region is CASSYDTNTGELFF. DNA for the CDR3: TGTGCCAGCAGCTACGACACGAACACCGGGGAGCTGTTTTTT.

V usage is TRBV29-1 and J usage is TRBJ2-7; 7 bases map to TRBD1. Germline CDR1 SQVTM, CDR2 ANQGSEA. J lost 7 bases, V lost 3 bases, and 9 bases had no gene match. This CDR3 is 13 amino acids long. The CDR3 reads CSVDPTGQGEQYF. Written as DNA, the CDR3 is TGCAGCGTTGACCCGACAGGGCAGGGGGAGCAGTACTTC.

The V call is TRBV7-8, the J call TRBJ2-1; 11 bases fit TRBD2. Germline values: CDR1 SGHVS, CDR2 FQNEAQ. The CDR3 extends over 16 amino acids. Trimming took 0 bases from V and 5 from J; bases not matched to a gene: 3. The CDR3, as DNA: TGTGCCAGCAGCTTAGCAGGACTAGCGGGTCACAATGAGCAGTTCTTC. This gives the protein CASSLAGLAGHNEQFF.